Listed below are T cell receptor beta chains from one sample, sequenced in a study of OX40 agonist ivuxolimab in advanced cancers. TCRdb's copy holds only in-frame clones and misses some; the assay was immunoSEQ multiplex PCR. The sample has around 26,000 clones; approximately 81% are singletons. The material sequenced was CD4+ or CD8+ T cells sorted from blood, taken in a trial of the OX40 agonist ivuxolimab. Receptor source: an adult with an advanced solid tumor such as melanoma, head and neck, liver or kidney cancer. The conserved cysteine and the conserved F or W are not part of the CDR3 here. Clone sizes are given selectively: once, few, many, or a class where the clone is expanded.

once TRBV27 ASSSRTGTEQY
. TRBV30 AWSVLGSSTEAF
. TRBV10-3 AISGWQGEDEQY
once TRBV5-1 ASSWIAGGRDEQY
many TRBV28 ASSLQGLDTQY
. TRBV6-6 ASSYQVGAKNIQY
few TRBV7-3 ASSWGGSALNEQF
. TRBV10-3 AISESGGGGNEQF
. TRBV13 ASSLRGPGGNTIY
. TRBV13 ASSSDRGNTDTQY
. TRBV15 ATSRVVGEKLF
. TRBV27 ASMWTGTTDTQY
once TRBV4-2 ASSQGQNTEAF
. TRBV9 ASSTYGPNEQF
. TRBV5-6 ASRPRPGLAAYEQY
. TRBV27 ASSSRVMNTGELF
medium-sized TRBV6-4 ASSDTGTSTNEQF
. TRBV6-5 ASTPGGRETQY
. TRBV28 ASSPGVGAYEQY
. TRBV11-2 ASSLGGKGPQH
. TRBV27 ASRDGQALDEQY
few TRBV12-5 ASGPPGFMNTEAF
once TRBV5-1 ASSFRTGSYEQY
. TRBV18 ASSPGIPTGFEETQY
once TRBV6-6 ASTSARGTDYEQY
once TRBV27 ASSFVPNGEQY
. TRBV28 ASSLPAGRLASGYT
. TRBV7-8 ASTADRSQETQY
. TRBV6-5 ASSYDNRLEAF
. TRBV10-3 AIGTGEETQY
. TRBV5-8 ASSLGGILVHEQY
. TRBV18 ASSSQGQAEQY
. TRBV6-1 ASSEITGQAYEQY
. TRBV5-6 ASSLSAETGMGQPQH
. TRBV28 ASRRQLSNQPQH
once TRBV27 ASSLIQGANQPQH
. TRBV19 ASSITGSTFYEQY
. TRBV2 ATGTPNTGELF
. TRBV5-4 ASSTGLADYEQY
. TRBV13 ASSLRLPSGNFRSYNEQF
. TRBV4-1 ASSQVGGVYGYT
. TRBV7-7 ASRPISYNEQF